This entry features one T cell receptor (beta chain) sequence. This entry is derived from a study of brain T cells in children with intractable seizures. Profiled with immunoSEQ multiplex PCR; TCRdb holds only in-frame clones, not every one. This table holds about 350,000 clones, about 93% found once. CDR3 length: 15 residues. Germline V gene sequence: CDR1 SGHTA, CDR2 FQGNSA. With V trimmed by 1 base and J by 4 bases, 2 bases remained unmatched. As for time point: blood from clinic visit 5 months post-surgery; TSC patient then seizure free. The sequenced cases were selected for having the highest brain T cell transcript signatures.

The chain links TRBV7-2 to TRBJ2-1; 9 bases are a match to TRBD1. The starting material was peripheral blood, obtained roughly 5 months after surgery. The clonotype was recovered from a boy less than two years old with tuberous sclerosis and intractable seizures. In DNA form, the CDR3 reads TGTGCCAGCAGCTTAGTGGGACAGGGATACAATGAGCAGTTCTTC. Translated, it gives CASSLVGQGYNEQFF.